A single sample gave rise to the 14 T cell receptor beta chains below, sequenced in a study of graft-versus-host responses after intestinal transplantation. TCRdb's table, derived via immunoSEQ multiplex PCR, lists solely in-frame clones and lacks some. The sample records some 96,000 clones, about 90% being singletons. The antigens of these receptors remain unknown. The source material was unstimulated CD4+ T cells sorted from spleen or lymph node cells, sampled before transplant. The receptors shown here come from a human donor who was the organ donor for an intestinal transplant.

CDR3 nucleotides: TGTGCCAGCAGCTTAGAAACCGGGACAGGGATACAAGTCTATGGCTACACCTTC. It specifies CASSLETGTGIQVYGYTF. The V call is TRBV11-2, the J call TRBJ1-2; 9 bases are shared with TRBD1. This CDR3 spans 18 amino acids. The trim removed 0 bases at V and 4 bases at J, leaving 12 bases unmatched. Looked up from germline, CDR1 is SGHAT and CDR2 is FQNNGV.

CDR3 coding DNA: TGTGCCAGCTCAAGTCTCGCCGGGGAGACCCAGTACTTC. It yields the protein CASSSLAGETQYF. The V and J genes are TRBV18 and TRBJ2-5; D remains unclear. Trimming shortened V by 5 bases and J by 5 bases, and 12 bases separated the two germline ends. Germline V CDR1 and CDR2: KGHSH, LQKENI. This CDR3 has 13 amino acids.

This chain uses TRBV4-2 with TRBJ1-2; unclear D gene. Between the trimmed V and J ends, which lost 1 base and 6 bases, there was a span of 6 bases. Germline assignment: CDR1 LGHNA and CDR2 YNFKEQ. The CDR3 spans 12 residues. The CDR3 nucleotides read TGTGCCAGCAGCCAAGTTGGCAATGGCTACACCTTC. Its translation is CASSQVGNGYTF.

The chain combines TRBV4-1 with TRBJ1-1; D uncertain. Trimming removed 1 base from V and 1 base from J, with 10 bases in between. From germline, CDR1 is MGHRA and CDR2 YSYEKL. This CDR3 region has 15 residues. CDR3 protein: CASSQGLWGNTEAFF. The CDR3 DNA sequence: TGCGCCAGCAGCCAAGGCTTATGGGGGAACACTGAAGCTTTCTTT.

The chain joins TRBV5-1 to TRBJ1-6, with no clear D. The CDR3 covers 15 residues. Germline CDR1 is SGHRS and CDR2 is YFSETQ. Trimming cost V 0 bases and J 9 bases, with 13 bases left between them. In DNA form, the CDR3 reads TGCGCCAGCAGCTTGGTGGGTGGCGTTGGTTCACCCCTCCACTTT. Translating it yields CASSLVGGVGSPLHF. Filled out from reference TRBV5-1 and TRBJ1-6, the complete variable domain reads KAGVTQTPRYLIKTRGQQVTLSCSPISGHRSVSWYQQTPGQGLQFLFEYFSETQRNKGNFPGRFSGRQFSNSRSEMNVSTLELGDSALYLCASSLVGGVGSPLHFGNGTRLTVT.

This rearrangement joins TRBV2 to TRBJ2-3; possibly TRBD2 for D (5 bases). Per germline, CDR1 SNHLY and CDR2 FYNNEI. Trimming shortened V by 4 bases and J by 0 bases, and 5 bases separated the two germline ends. The CDR3 sequence is 13 residues long. CDR3 in DNA: TGTGCCAGCAGTGGGGAGAGCACAGATACGCAGTATTTT. Translated: CASSGESTDTQYF.

The gene calls are TRBV29-1 and TRBJ1-4; D uncertain. Germline CDR1 is SQVTM and CDR2 is ANQGSEA. The CDR3 sequence is 13 residues long. Trimming shortened V by 4 bases and J by 7 bases, and 13 bases separated the two germline ends. CDR3 DNA sequence: TGCAGCGTTGCCTGGGGAAACGGTGAAAAACTGTTTTTT. The encoded protein is CSVAWGNGEKLFF.

This chain links TRBV7-9 with TRBJ1-5; 8 bases map to TRBD1. The CDR3 sequence is 16 residues long. Germline V gene lookup returns CDR1 SEHNR and CDR2 FQNEAQ (reference sequence). V was clipped by 5 bases and J by 4 bases; unmatched bases: 10. The CDR3 sequence is CASSLGQGLGNQPQHF. For the CDR3, the DNA is TGTGCCAGCAGCCTAGGACAGGGATTGGGTAATCAGCCCCAGCATTTT.

V and J are TRBV28 and TRBJ2-1, with D possibly matching TRBD2 (6 bases). V was clipped by 7 bases and J by 9 bases, with 16 bases between them. Germline V CDR1 and CDR2: MDHEN, SYDVKM. The CDR3 runs to 13 residues. The CDR3 DNA reads TGTGCCAGCATTACAGGAGGGTTGGGTGAGCAGTTCTTC. This translates into CASITGGLGEQFF.

The rearrangement uses TRBV30 and TRBJ2-6, with D possibly being TRBD1 (6 bases). The germline CDR1 and CDR2 sequences are GTSNPN and SVGIG (reference sequence). The CDR3 sequence is 19 residues long. With 0 bases removed from V and 0 bases from J, the gap between germline ends came to 18 bases. The chain's CDR3 is CAWSVWWGQQSSGANVLTF. Here the CDR3 DNA reads TGTGCCTGGAGTGTATGGTGGGGACAACAGTCCTCTGGGGCCAACGTCCTGACTTTC.

This rearrangement joins TRBV28 to TRBJ2-2; D may be TRBD1 (6 bases). This CDR3 is built from 16 residues. Per the germline V gene, CDR1 is MDHEN and CDR2 is SYDVKM. Trimming shortened V by 4 bases and J by 6 bases, and 18 bases separated the two germline ends. For the CDR3, the DNA is TGTGCCAGCAGTTCCAACCAGAACAGGGTTTCCGGGGAGCTGTTTTTT. Its translation: CASSSNQNRVSGELFF.

The CDR3 DNA reads TGTGCCAGCCCAAGGACCAGCGGCCGGACAGGGGGCTGTGGTGGGGATGGCTACACCTTC. It specifies CASPRTSGRTGGCGGDGYTF. The J gene is TRBJ1-2, the V gene TRBV27; 11 bases are a match to TRBD1. Germline V gene data show CDR1 as MNHEY and CDR2 as SMNVEV (reference sequence). CDR3 size: 20 residues. Trimming removed 8 bases from V and 6 bases from J; junction bases left unmatched: 26.

V usage is TRBV5-1 and J usage is TRBJ1-1, with TRBD1 matching 7 bases. The CDR3 contains 14 residues. Unmatched junction bases numbered 7, after V lost 4 bases and J lost 4 bases. CDR1 SGHRS and CDR2 YFSETQ come from the germline V gene. The CDR3 sequence is CASSDPSGGTEAFF. DNA of the CDR3: TGCGCCAGCAGCGATCCATCAGGGGGCACTGAAGCTTTCTTT.

The V gene is TRBV30, the J gene TRBJ2-5; 10 nucleotides match TRBD1. This CDR3 contains 13 residues. Germline V gene lookup returns CDR1 GTSNPN and CDR2 SVGIG (reference sequence). V shed 3 bases and J 7 bases; nucleotides not matched to a gene: 5. The CDR3: CAWRGQGTGTQYF. The CDR3 nucleotides read TGTGCCTGGAGGGGACAGGGGACGGGGACCCAGTACTTC.